This TCR beta chain was retrieved from a study of shared clonotypes between healthy human individuals. Study-level information: With ages of 18 to 49, the donors were a couple of women and a few men.

Per the germline V gene, CDR1 is SGHNT and CDR2 is YYREEE (reference sequence). Trimming took 4 bases from V and 6 from J; bases not matched to a gene: 9. The CDR3 is 15 amino acids. About this clone: A read error is likely, as this CDR3 ends without the conserved phenylalanine or tryptophan.

The CD4+ fraction was divided into a CD45RA+ naive subset and a CD45RA-negative memory subset. Every subset had its genomic DNA shared out evenly among several immunoSEQ plates. In the original workflow: From ImmunoSEQ came sequences covering only the junction and carrying no quality scores, so filtering differed. The table came from immunoSEQ multiplex PCR; TCRdb's copy has only in-frame clones and leaves some out. The DNA was the basis for D and trimming; V, J and clone size are from that table. The profile covers 2 million to 2.5 million clones, with roughly 96% appearing a single time and approximately 0.13% taken by the ten largest.

The origin of this receptor is a man between 18 and 29 years old in good health. J is TRBJ1-5 and V is TRBV5-4; 8 bases agree with TRBD1. The source material was naive CD4+ T cells sorted from blood. Subset here: CD45RA+ positively selected. CDR3 sequence reads: CASSGGQDRCQPQHS. For the CDR3, the DNA is TGTGCCAGCAGCGGGGGACAGGATCGGTGTCAGCCCCAGCATTCT.